The source of this T cell receptor beta chain is a study of CD8 T cells in ankylosing spondylitis. Study results and caveats: Reportedly, significant enrichment of disease-linked clones occurred in matched ankylosing spondylitis synovial fluid. Earlier literature documents some of the motif variants in reactive arthritis synovial fluid and blood.

Quantitative 5'-RACE was performed with molecular barcodes, and it yielded the TCR beta libraries. Via MiXCR, TCRdb re-called the 5' RACE reads, giving one row per CDR3 protein. This sample has some 150,000 distinct CDR3 sequences; approximately 44% occur once, and the top ten carry roughly 15%. Germline V gene lookup returns CDR1 MNHEY and CDR2 SVGAGI. The V end lost 0 bases, the J end lost 6 bases, and 9 bases lay between the germline ends. CDR3 size: 13 residues. This clonotype has only a few counts. The antigen is unknown. This rearrangement joins TRBV6-5 to TRBJ2-7; D remains ambiguous. The specimen was synovial fluid, either unsorted or a sorted T cell fraction (not recorded which). The source of this sequence is a male donor with ankylosing spondylitis. The CDR3 here is CASSYSQVSEQYF. The CDR3 DNA reads TGTGCCAGCAGTTACTCGCAGGTGAGCGAGCAGTACTTC.